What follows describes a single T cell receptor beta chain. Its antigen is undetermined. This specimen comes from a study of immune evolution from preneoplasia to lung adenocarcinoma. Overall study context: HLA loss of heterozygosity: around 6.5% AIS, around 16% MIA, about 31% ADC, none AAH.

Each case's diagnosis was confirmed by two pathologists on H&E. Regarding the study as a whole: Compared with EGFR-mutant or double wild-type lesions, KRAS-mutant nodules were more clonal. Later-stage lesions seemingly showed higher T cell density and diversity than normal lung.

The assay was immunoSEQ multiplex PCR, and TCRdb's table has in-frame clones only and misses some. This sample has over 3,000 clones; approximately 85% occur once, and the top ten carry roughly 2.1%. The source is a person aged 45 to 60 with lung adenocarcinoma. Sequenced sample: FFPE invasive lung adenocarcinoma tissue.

CDR3 bases: TGTGCCAGCAGCGTAGGGGGGGGGCGGTTGGATACGCAGTATTTT. Amino acid sequence: CASSVGGGRLDTQYF. The chain uses TRBV9 and TRBJ2-3; weak D call: TRBD2 (7 bases). The CDR3 extends over 15 amino acids. Germline V gene lookup returns CDR1 SGDLS and CDR2 YYNGEE. V shed 0 bases and J shed 6 bases, with 14 bases lying between them.